A selection of T cell receptor beta chains follows, all from one sample in a study of blood T cell repertoires in COVID-19. Some clones are missing from TCRdb's copy, which holds only in-frame ones; the method was immunoSEQ multiplex PCR. The sample has about 94,000 clones, around three quarters seen once; the top ten hold 15% to 20%. Sequenced sample: peripheral blood. These receptor sequences come from a woman aged 80 or over with acute or convalescent COVID-19. Each CDR3 is given with its conserved first and last residue. The D gene is left open where the match is weak. Clone size appears in some rows only: once, few, many, or a class for an expanded clone.

TRBV2,-,-,TRBJ2-6,CASSERLPGANVLTF,TGTGCCAGCAGTGAGCGGTTGCCTGGGGCCAACGTCCTGACTTTC
TRBV3-1/TRBV3-2,TRBD2,-,TRBJ2-4,CASKLAGGPNIQYF,TGTGCCAGCAAGTTAGCGGGGGGGCCTAACATTCAGTACTTC
TRBV9,TRBD1,-,TRBJ1-3,CASSRDRVLGNTIYF,TGTGCCAGCAGCCGAGACAGGGTTCTCGGAAACACCATATATTTT
TRBV18,TRBD2,-,TRBJ2-2,CASSGLAGHYTGELFF,TGTGCCAGCTCTGGACTAGCGGGGCATTACACCGGGGAGCTGTTTTTT
TRBV20-1,-,-,TRBJ1-2,CSATVNYGYTF,TGCAGTGCTACCGTTAACTATGGCTACACCTTC
TRBV18,-,-,TRBJ2-7,CASSPARDEQYF,TGTGCCAGCTCACCAGCCAGGGACGAGCAGTACTTC
TRBV29-1,-,-,TRBJ1-2,CSVEEQAHYGYTF,TGCAGCGTTGAAGAACAGGCCCACTATGGCTACACCTTC
TRBV27,-,-,TRBJ1-2,CASSSLGGGAYGYTF,TGTGCCAGCTCCTCTTTGGGCGGGGGAGCCTATGGCTACACCTTC
TRBV4-1,-,-,TRBJ1-1,CASSQDRRGTEAFF,TGCGCCAGCAGCCAAGATCGCCGGGGCACTGAAGCTTTCTTT
TRBV11-1,-,few,TRBJ2-2,CASSTRGSSTGELFF,TGTGCCAGCAGCACCAGGGGCAGTTCAACCGGGGAGCTGTTTTTT
TRBV5-4,TRBD2,few,TRBJ2-5,CASSLGGSYETQYF,TGTGCCAGCAGCTTAGGCGGGAGTTATGAGACCCAGTACTTC
TRBV19,TRBD1,many,TRBJ1-2,CASSIGTVPIYTF,TGTGCCAGTAGTATTGGGACAGTGCCGATCTACACCTTC
TRBV7-3,-,-,TRBJ2-1,CASSLGGGREQFF,TGTGCCAGCAGCTTAGGAGGAGGACGAGAGCAGTTCTTC
TRBV2,-,once,TRBJ2-1,CASSRQVTYNEQFF,TGTGCCAGCAGTAGACAGGTAACTTACAATGAGCAGTTCTTC
TRBV19,TRBD2,-,TRBJ2-3,CASSLAGSDTQYF,TGTGCCAGTAGCTTAGCGGGGTCAGATACGCAGTATTTT
TRBV20-1,-,-,TRBJ1-2,CSPGVDYGYTF,TGCAGTCCAGGGGTTGACTATGGCTACACCTTC
TRBV2,-,few,TRBJ1-5,CASSKQLLSNQPQHF,TGTGCCAGCAGTAAACAGCTGCTTAGCAATCAGCCCCAGCATTTT
TRBV9,TRBD2,-,TRBJ2-5,CASSVGLLVAGGLETQYF,TGTGCCAGCAGCGTAGGTCTCCTAGTAGCGGGGGGGTTGGAGACCCAGTACTTC
TRBV6-8,-,few,TRBJ2-3,CATVPVEDTQYF,TGTGCCACCGTCCCGGTTGAAGATACGCAGTATTTT
TRBV7-2,TRBD1,-,TRBJ2-4,CASSLGDRIAKNIQYF,TGTGCCAGCAGCTTAGGGGACAGAATAGCCAAAAACATTCAGTACTTC
TRBV5-1,TRBD1,-,TRBJ2-4,CASSLGTGGAKNIQYF,TGCGCCAGCAGCTTGGGGACAGGCGGAGCCAAAAACATTCAGTACTTC
TRBV14,TRBD2,-,TRBJ2-5,CASSQDGGTSGSWETQYF,TGTGCCAGCAGCCAAGATGGGGGGACTAGCGGGTCGTGGGAGACCCAGTACTTC
TRBV30,-,-,TRBJ2-2,CAWSVSLAGELFF,TGTGCCTGGAGTGTATCCCTAGCAGGGGAGCTGTTTTTT
TRBV29-1,TRBD1,-,TRBJ1-2,CSVLTARGRYYGYTF,TGCAGCGTTTTAACCGCCAGGGGGCGCTACTATGGCTACACCTTC
TRBV6-5,-,-,TRBJ2-5,CASSYSSFNQETQYF,TGTGCCAGCAGTTACTCGAGTTTCAACCAAGAGACCCAGTACTTC
TRBV18,-,-,TRBJ2-5,CASSDRLQETQYF,TGTGCCAGCTCCGACAGGCTTCAAGAGACCCAGTACTTC
TRBV7-9,-,-,TRBJ1-1,CASSLARGVPSAFF,TGTGCCAGCAGCTTAGCTCGGGGGGTCCCCAGTGCTTTCTTT
TRBV29-1,-,few,TRBJ1-2,CSVEGGYYGYTF,TGCAGCGTTGAAGGCGGATACTATGGCTACACCTTC
TRBV5-1,TRBD1,-,TRBJ1-2,CASSLGTGRNYGYTF,TGCGCCAGCAGCTTGGGGACAGGGCGCAACTATGGCTACACCTTC
TRBV2,-,few,TRBJ2-2,CASKENGAGELFF,TGTGCCAGCAAGGAGAACGGGGCCGGGGAGCTGTTTTTT
TRBV7-9,-,-,TRBJ1-6,CASSLETGNSPLHF,TGTGCCAGCAGCTTAGAAACGGGGAATTCACCCCTCCACTTT
TRBV7-3,-,few,TRBJ1-6,CASRLREGSPLHF,TGTGCCAGCCGCTTGAGGGAGGGTTCACCCCTCCACTTT
TRBV10-3,-,-,TRBJ2-7,CAISVTAIYEQYF,TGTGCCATTTCAGTGACAGCGATCTACGAGCAGTACTTC
TRBV29-1,TRBD2,once,TRBJ2-3,CSVEYFSGGDTQYF,TGCAGCGTTGAATACTTTAGCGGGGGGGATACGCAGTATTTT
TRBV6-5,-,-,TRBJ1-3,CASSYSTGGGHTIYF,TGTGCCAGCAGTTACTCCACGGGAGGCGGGCACACCATATATTTT
TRBV11-2,-,-,TRBJ2-7,CASSPDRGRSEQYF,TGTGCCAGCAGCCCAGATAGGGGTCGTAGCGAGCAGTACTTC